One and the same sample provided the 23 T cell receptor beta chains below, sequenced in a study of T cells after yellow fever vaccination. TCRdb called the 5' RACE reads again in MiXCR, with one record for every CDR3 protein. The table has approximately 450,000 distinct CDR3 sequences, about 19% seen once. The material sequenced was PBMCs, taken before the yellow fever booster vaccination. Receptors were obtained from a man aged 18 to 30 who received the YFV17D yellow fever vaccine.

The DNA of the CDR3 is TGCAGTGCCGGGACAGGGGGTGATCATGGCTACACCTTC. Translating it yields CSAGTGGDHGYTF. The chain recombines TRBV20-1 with TRBJ1-2; 11 bases line up with TRBD1. The germline V gene encodes CDR1 DFQATT and CDR2 SNEGSKA (reference sequence). The CDR3 covers 13 residues. Losses at the gene ends were 6 bases for V and 6 bases for J; bases not matched to a gene: 6.

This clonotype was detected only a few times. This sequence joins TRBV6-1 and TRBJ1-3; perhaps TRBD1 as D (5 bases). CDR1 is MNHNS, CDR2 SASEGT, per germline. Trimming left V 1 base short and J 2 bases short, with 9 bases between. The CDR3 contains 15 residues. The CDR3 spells CASSEDPGPGNTIYF. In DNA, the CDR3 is TGTGCCAGCAGTGAAGACCCGGGGCCTGGAAACACCATATATTTT.

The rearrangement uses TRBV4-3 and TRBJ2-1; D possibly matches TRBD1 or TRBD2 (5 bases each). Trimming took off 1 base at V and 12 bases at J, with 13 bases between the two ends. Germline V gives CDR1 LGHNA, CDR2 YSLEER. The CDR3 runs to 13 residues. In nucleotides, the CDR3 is TGCGCCAGCAGCCAAGTGGTGGGGGATCCGCAGTTCTTC. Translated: CASSQVVGDPQFF.

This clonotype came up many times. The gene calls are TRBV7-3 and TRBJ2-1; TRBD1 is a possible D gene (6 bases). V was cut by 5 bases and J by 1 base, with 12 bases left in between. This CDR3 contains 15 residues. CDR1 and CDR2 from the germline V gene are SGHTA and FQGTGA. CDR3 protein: CASSQMRGSYNEQFF. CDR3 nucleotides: TGTGCCAGCAGCCAAATGAGGGGGTCCTACAATGAGCAGTTCTTC.

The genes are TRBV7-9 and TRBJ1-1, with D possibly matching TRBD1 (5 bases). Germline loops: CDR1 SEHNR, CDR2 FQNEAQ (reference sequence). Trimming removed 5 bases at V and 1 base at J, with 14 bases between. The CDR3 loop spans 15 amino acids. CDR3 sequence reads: CASSPPGGRNTEAFF. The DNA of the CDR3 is TGTGCCAGCAGCCCCCCCGGGGGTCGGAACACTGAAGCTTTCTTT.

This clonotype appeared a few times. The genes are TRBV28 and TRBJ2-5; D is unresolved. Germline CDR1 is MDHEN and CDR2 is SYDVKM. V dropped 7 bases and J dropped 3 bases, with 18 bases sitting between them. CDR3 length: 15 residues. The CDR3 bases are TGTGCCAGCACCTCTATCTCTACGGCGGAAGAGACCCAGTACTTC. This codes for CASTSISTAEETQYF.

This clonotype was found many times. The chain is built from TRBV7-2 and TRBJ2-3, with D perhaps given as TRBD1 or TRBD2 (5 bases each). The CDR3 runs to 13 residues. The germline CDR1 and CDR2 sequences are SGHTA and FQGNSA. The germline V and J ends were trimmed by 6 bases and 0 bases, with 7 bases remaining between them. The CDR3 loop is CASRGVSTDTQYF. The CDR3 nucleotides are TGTGCCAGCAGGGGGGTTAGCACAGATACGCAGTATTTT.

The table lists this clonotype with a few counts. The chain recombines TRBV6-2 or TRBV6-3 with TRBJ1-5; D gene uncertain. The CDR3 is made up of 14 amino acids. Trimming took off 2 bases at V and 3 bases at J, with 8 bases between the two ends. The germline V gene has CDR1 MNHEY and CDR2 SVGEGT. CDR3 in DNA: TGTGCCAGCAGTTACGTCGGAGACAATCAGCCCCAGCATTTT. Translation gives CASSYVGDNQPQHF.

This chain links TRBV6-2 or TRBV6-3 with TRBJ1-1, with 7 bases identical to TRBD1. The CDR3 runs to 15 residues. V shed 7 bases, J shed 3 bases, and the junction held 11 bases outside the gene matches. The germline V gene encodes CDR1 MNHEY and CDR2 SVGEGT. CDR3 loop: CASTRLDRADTEAFF. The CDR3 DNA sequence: TGTGCCAGCACCCGACTCGACAGGGCGGACACTGAAGCTTTCTTT.

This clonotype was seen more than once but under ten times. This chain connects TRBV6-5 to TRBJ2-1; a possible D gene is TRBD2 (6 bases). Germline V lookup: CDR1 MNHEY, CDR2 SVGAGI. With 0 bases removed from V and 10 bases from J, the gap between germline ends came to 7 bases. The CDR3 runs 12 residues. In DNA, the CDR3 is TGTGCCAGCAGTTACTCAGGAGGGGAGCAGTTCTTC. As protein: CASSYSGGEQFF.

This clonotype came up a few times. CDR3 region: CASSLGTGGNIQYF. CDR3 nucleotide sequence: TGTGCCAGCAGTTTAGGGACAGGGGGCAACATTCAGTACTTC. This sequence joins TRBV27 and TRBJ2-4; 12 nucleotides agree with TRBD1. V lost 2 bases, J lost 7 bases, and 0 bases stayed unmatched. CDR1 is MNHEY, CDR2 SMNVEV, per germline (reference sequence). The CDR3 consists of 14 residues.

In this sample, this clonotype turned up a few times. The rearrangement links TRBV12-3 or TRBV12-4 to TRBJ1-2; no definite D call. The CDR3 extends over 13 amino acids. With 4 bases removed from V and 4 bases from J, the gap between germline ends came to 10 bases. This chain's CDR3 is CASSWEGTYGYTF. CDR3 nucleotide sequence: TGTGCCAGCAGTTGGGAGGGAACCTATGGCTACACCTTC.

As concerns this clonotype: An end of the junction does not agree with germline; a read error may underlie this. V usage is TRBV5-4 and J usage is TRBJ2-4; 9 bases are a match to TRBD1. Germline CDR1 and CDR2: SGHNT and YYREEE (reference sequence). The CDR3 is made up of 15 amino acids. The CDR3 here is CASSEGGQGINIHYF. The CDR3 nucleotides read TGTGCCAGCAGCGAAGGGGGACAGGGTATCAACATTCATTACTTC.

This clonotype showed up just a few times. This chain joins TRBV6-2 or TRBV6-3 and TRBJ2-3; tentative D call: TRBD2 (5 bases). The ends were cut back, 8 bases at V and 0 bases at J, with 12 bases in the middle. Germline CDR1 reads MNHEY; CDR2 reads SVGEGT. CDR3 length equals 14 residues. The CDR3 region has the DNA TGTGCCAGCCGAGGACTTGGTAGCACAGATACGCAGTATTTT. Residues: CASRGLGSTDTQYF.

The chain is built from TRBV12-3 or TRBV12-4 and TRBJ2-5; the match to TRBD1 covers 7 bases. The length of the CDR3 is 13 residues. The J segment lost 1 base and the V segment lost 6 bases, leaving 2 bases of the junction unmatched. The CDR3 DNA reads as TGTGCCAGCAGGGGACAGACCCAAGAGACCCAGTACTTC. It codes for CASRGQTQETQYF.

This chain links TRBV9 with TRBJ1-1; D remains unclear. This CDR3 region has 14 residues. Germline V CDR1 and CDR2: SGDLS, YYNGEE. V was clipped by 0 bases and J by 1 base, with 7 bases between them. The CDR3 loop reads CASSVALGNTEAFF. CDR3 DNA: TGTGCCAGCAGCGTAGCTCTGGGGAACACTGAAGCTTTCTTT.

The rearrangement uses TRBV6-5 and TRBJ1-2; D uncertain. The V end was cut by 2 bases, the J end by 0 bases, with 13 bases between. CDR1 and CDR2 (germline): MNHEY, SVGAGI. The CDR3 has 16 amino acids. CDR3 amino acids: CASSYAEGRANYGYTF. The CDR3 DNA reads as TGTGCCAGCAGTTACGCTGAAGGCAGAGCTAACTATGGCTACACCTTC.

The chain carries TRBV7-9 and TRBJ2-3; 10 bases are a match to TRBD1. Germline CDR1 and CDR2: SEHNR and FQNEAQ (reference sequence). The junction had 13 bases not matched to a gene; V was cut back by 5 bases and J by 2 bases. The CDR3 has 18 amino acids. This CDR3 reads CASSNPVGQGGSTDTQYF. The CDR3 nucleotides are TGTGCCAGCAGCAACCCTGTCGGACAGGGGGGATCCACAGATACGCAGTATTTT.

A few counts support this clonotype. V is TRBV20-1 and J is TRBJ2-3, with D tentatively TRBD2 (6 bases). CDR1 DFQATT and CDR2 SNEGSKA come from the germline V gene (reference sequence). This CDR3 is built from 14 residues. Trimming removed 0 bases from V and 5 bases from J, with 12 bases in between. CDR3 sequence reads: CSARDRRGVDTQYF. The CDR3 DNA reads TGCAGTGCTAGAGATAGGAGGGGCGTAGATACGCAGTATTTT.

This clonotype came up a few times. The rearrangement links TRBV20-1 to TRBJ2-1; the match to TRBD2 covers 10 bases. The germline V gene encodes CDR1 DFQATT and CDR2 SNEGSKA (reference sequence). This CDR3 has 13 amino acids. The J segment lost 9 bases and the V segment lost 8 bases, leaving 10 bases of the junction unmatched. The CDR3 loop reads CSTTAGGPSEQFF. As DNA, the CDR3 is TGCAGTACCACAGCGGGGGGGCCTAGTGAGCAGTTCTTC.

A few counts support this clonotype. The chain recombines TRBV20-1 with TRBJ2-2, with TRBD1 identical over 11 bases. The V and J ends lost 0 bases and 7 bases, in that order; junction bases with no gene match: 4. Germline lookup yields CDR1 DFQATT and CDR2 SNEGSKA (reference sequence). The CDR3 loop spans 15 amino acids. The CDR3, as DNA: TGCAGTGCTAGAGAACGGGACAGGGGGGTCGGGGAGCTGTTTTTT. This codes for CSARERDRGVGELFF.

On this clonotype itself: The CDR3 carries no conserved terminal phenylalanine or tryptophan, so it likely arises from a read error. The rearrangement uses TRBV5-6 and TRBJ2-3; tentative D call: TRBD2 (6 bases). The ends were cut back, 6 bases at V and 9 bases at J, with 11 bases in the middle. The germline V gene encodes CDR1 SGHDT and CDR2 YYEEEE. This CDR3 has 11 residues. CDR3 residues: CASTSAGTQYS. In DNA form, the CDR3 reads TGTGCCAGCACCAGCGCGGGGACGCAGTATTCT.

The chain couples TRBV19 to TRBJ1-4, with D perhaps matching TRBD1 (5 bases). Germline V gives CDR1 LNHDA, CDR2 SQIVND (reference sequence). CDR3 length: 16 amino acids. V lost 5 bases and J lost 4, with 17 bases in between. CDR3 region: CASSSRPGLINEKLFF. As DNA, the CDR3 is TGTGCCAGTAGTTCGCGCCCGGGACTGATTAATGAAAAACTGTTTTTT.